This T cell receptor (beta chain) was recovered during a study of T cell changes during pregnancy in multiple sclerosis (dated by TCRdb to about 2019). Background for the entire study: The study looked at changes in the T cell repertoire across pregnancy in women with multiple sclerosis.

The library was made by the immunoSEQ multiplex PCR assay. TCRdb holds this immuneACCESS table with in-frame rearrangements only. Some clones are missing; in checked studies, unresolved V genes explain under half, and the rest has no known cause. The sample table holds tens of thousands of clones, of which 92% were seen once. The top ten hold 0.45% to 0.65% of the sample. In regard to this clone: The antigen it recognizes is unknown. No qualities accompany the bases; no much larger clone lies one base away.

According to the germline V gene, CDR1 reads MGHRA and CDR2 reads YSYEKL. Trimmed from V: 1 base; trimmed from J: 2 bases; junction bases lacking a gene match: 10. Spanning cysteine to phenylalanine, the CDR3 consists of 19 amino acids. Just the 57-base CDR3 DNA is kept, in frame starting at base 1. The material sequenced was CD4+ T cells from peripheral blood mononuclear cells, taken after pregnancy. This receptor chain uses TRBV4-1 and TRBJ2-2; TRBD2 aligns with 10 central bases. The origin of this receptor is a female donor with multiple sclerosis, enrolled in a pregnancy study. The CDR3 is CASSQGGWASGRNTGELFF. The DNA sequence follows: TGCGCCAGCAGCCAAGGGGGTTGGGCTAGCGGGAGAAACACCGGGGAGCTGTTTTTT.